This TCR beta chain stems from a study of CD8 T cells in ankylosing spondylitis. Many counts were recorded for this clonotype. Its target is not known. Findings and caveats of the study: A TCR beta motif of about eight highly homologous variants seemed to mark ankylosing spondylitis blood. According to the report, clones linked to the disease were significantly enriched in matched synovial fluid samples taken from ankylosing spondylitis patients. Clones linked with disease were CD8+ and fairly uncommon in the peripheral blood.

With V trimmed by 3 bases and J by 5 bases, 1 base remained unmatched. This CDR3 has 14 residues. Germline lookup yields CDR1 MDHEN and CDR2 SYDVKM. 5'-RACE, quantitative and with molecular barcodes, yielded the TCR beta libraries. In TCRdb, the 5' RACE reads were re-called with MiXCR into one record per CDR3 protein. This table holds a few hundred thousand distinct CDR3 sequences, 6% to 8.5% found once. Sequencing used blood, either unsorted or a sorted T cell fraction (not recorded which). The J gene is TRBJ2-1, the V gene TRBV28, with 10 bases lining up with TRBD2. This sequence was found in a male donor with ankylosing spondylitis. DNA of the CDR3: TGTGCCAGCAGTTTCAGCGGGGGGGACAATGAGCAGTTCTTC. Translated: CASSFSGGDNEQFF. Complete variable domain (other parts from reference TRBV28 and TRBJ2-1): DVKVTQSSRYLVKRTGEKVFLECVQDMDHENMFWYRQDPGLGLRLIYFSYDVKMKEKGDIPEGYSVSREKKERFSLILESASTNQTSMYLCASSFSGGDNEQFFGPGTRLTVL.